This T cell receptor (beta chain) stems from a study of cytomegalovirus exposure and HLA in healthy donors. The CDR3 loop spans 16 amino acids. Germline CDR1 is SGDLS and CDR2 is YYNGEE. The trim removed 2 bases at V and 12 bases at J, leaving 10 bases unmatched. A multiplex PCR was run with 60 Vbeta primers and 13 Jbeta primers. The data were produced by immunoSEQ multiplex PCR, yet TCRdb's version contains in-frame clones alone and is incomplete. The sample comprises roughly 100,000 clones, 69% of which are singletons, and approximately 3% rests with the top ten. The clonotype comes from a man aged 30-40 years in good health and CMV-seronegative. This chain connects TRBV9 to TRBJ2-1; 14 nucleotides match TRBD2. What was sequenced was PBMCs. The CDR3 loop is CASSVTGTSGSDWQFF. For the CDR3, the DNA is TGTGCCAGCAGCGTGACTGGGACTAGCGGGAGTGACTGGCAGTTCTTC.